This T cell receptor beta chain originates from a study of T-cell memory formation after mild COVID-19. Overall study results and limits: Later expanders leaned toward CD4+, whereas clones contracting from day 15 to 85 were balanced CD4/CD8. Largely, contracting CD4+ clones fell within CM and EM, and contracting CD8+ clones within EMRA. The second-wave clones peaking on day 37 were not confirmed as SARS-CoV-2-specific.

After 5'RACE with constant-segment primers, TCR alpha and TCR beta cDNA libraries carrying sample barcodes and UMIs were obtained. One entry per CDR3 protein results from TCRdb running MiXCR on the 5' RACE reads. The table lists roughly 310,000 distinct CDR3 sequences, around 15% of them singletons, with about a fifth in the top ten. There are 17 residues in the CDR3. V shed 0 bases and J shed 1 base, with 14 bases lying between them. The V gene's germline CDR1 is MRHNA and CDR2 SNTAGT. There are many counts of this clonotype. Its antigen is not known. The sample comprised PBMCs or a T cell subset sorted from them (not recorded which). The source of this sequence is a man aged 18 to 29 who had mild COVID-19 (a few samples of this study predate the infection). Cell type and time point are not known. This chain links TRBV6-4 with TRBJ2-3; TRBD1 is a possible D gene (6 bases). CDR3 sequence reads: CASSDSSTSGGTDTQYF. In DNA, the CDR3 is TGTGCCAGCAGTGACTCGAGTACGTCAGGGGGCACAGATACGCAGTATTTT.